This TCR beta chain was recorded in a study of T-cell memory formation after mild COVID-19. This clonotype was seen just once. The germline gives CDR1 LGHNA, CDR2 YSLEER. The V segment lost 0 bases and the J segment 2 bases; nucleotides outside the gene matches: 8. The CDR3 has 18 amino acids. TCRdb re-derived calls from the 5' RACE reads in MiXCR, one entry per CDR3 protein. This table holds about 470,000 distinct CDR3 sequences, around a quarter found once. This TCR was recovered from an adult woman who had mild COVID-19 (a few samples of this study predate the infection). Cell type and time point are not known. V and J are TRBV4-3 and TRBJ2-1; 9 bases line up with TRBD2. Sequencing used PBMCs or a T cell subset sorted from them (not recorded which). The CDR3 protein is CASSQELRREGPYNEQFF. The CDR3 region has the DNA TGCGCCAGCAGCCAAGAGTTAAGGCGGGAGGGCCCCTACAATGAGCAGTTCTTC.